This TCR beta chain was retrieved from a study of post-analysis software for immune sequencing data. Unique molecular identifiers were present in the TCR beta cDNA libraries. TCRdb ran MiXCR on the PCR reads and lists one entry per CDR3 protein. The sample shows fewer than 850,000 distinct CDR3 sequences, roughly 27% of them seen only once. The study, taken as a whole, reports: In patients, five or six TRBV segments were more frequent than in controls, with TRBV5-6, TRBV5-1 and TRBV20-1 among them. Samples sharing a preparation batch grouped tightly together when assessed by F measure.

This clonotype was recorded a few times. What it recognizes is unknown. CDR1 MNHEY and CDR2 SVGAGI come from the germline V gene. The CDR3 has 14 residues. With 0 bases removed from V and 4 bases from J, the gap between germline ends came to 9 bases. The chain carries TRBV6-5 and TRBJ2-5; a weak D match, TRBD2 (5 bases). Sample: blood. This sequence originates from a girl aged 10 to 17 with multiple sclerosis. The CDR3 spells CASSYSASLETQYF. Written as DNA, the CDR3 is TGTGCCAGCAGTTACTCGGCTAGCCTAGAGACCCAGTACTTC.